Each of the 28 T cell receptor beta chains below was sequenced from the same sample in a study of T-cell memory formation after mild COVID-19. TCRdb re-derived calls from the 5' RACE reads in MiXCR, one entry per CDR3 protein. The sample consists of just over 60,000 distinct CDR3 sequences, less than 9.5% of them appearing once. The specimen sequenced was PBMCs or a T cell subset sorted from them (not recorded which). These receptors all stem from a man in his late teens or twenties who had mild COVID-19 (a few samples of this study predate the infection). Cell type and time point are not known.

In its sample, this clonotype was seen many times. This chain joins TRBV5-5 and TRBJ2-2, with D maybe TRBD2 (5 bases). This CDR3 comprises 15 residues. CDR1 is SGHKS, CDR2 YYEKEE, per germline (reference sequence). The V and J ends lost 1 base and 5 bases respectively, with 12 bases between them. The CDR3 nucleotides read TGTGCCAGCAGCTTGAGTCCGGGGTCTACCGGGGAGCTGTTTTTT. This gives the protein CASSLSPGSTGELFF.

This clonotype was counted ten times or more. V gene TRBV5-1 combines with J gene TRBJ2-3; D not certain. Germline loops: CDR1 SGHRS, CDR2 YFSETQ. V shed 6 bases and J shed 4 bases, with 18 bases lying between them. The CDR3 consists of 15 residues. The CDR3 nucleotides read TGCGCCAGCACGGAGCCAAGCCAGGCGGCAGATACGCAGTATTTT. Translation gives CASTEPSQAADTQYF.

This clonotype was seen at least ten times. V is TRBV7-2 and J is TRBJ2-3; D may match TRBD1 or TRBD2 (5 bases each). The CDR3 runs 16 residues. The germline V gene has CDR1 SGHTA and CDR2 FQGNSA. The V end was cut by 5 bases, the J end by 6 bases, with 21 bases between. The CDR3 DNA reads as TGTGCCAGCAGCCAGGGTTTCATAACTCCGGGGGATACGCAGTATTTT. Its protein product is CASSQGFITPGDTQYF.

This chain uses TRBV12-3 or TRBV12-4 with TRBJ2-3; no clear D. The CDR3 has 15 residues. Trimming left V 2 bases short and J 2 bases short, with 11 bases between. The CDR3 reads CASSLWPPPTDTQYF. DNA of the CDR3: TGTGCCAGCAGTTTATGGCCCCCTCCCACAGATACGCAGTATTTT.

This clonotype was seen repeatedly, ten times or more. The chain recombines TRBV7-9 with TRBJ2-1; D remains unclear. Trimming left V 2 bases short and J 12 bases short, with 14 bases between. This CDR3 is built from 13 residues. CDR1 and CDR2 from the germline V gene are SEHNR and FQNEAQ (reference sequence). The CDR3 bases are TGTGCCAGCAGCTTAATTGCGGACGGCGGGCAGTTCTTC. Translation gives CASSLIADGGQFF.

The chain uses TRBV5-1 and TRBJ1-5; the D gene is possibly TRBD1 (5 bases). CDR3 length equals 15 residues. Trimming cost V 0 bases and J 4 bases, with 11 bases left between them. Germline CDR1 SGHRS, CDR2 YFSETQ. The DNA of the CDR3 is TGCGCCAGCAGCTTGGATGGGGGATCAAATCAGCCCCAGCATTTT. It specifies CASSLDGGSNQPQHF.

The chain uses TRBV6-5 and TRBJ2-7; perhaps TRBD2 as D (6 bases). The CDR3 sequence is 14 residues long. Trimming removed 6 bases from V and 5 bases from J, with 17 bases in between. In germline, CDR1 is MNHEY, CDR2 SVGAGI. CDR3 sequence reads: CASRPSLASHEQYF. The CDR3 region has the DNA TGTGCCAGCAGACCCTCCCTAGCGAGCCACGAGCAGTACTTC.

This clonotype has more than one count but fewer than ten. The chain combines TRBV4-3 with TRBJ1-1, with TRBD1 identical over 8 bases. Unmatched junction bases numbered 17, after V lost 7 bases and J lost 4 bases. Germline V gene data show CDR1 as LGHNA and CDR2 as YSLEER. This CDR3 has 17 amino acids. For the CDR3, the DNA is TGCGCCAGCACCCTAGGTGGTGACAGGGGTATCGGCACTGAAGCTTTCTTT. It codes for CASTLGGDRGIGTEAFF.

This clonotype was seen many times. The chain employs TRBV7-2 and TRBJ2-2, with a possible D match to TRBD1 (5 bases). The length of the CDR3 is 17 residues. V lost 2 bases and J 1 base, leaving 14 bases between the germline ends. Germline CDR1 is SGHTA and CDR2 is FQGNSA. This CDR3 reads CASSLYVRTLNTGELFF. CDR3 nucleotides: TGTGCCAGCAGCTTATACGTTCGGACATTGAACACCGGGGAGCTGTTTTTT.

This clonotype was seen more than once but under ten times. The chain has TRBV4-3 and TRBJ2-1, with D uncertain. Trimming took 4 bases from V and 3 from J, leaving 19 bases between them. This CDR3 has 17 residues. Germline V lookup: CDR1 LGHNA, CDR2 YSLEER. CDR3 bases: TGCGCCAGCAGCCTAAAAGGTGGAACGACCGTCTACAATGAGCAGTTCTTC. The encoded protein is CASSLKGGTTVYNEQFF.

The chain uses TRBV5-1 and TRBJ2-3; 14 bases map to TRBD2. This CDR3 has 16 amino acids. Germline CDR1 and CDR2: SGHRS and YFSETQ. V shed 6 bases and J 6 bases; nucleotides not matched to a gene: 9. For the CDR3, the DNA is TGCGCCAGCAACCCTGGACTAGCGGGGGGCCTCGATACGCAGTATTTT. This translates into CASNPGLAGGLDTQYF. Full variable domain (missing parts from reference TRBV5-1 and TRBJ2-3): KAGVTQTPRYLIKTRGQQVTLSCSPISGHRSVSWYQQTPGQGLQFLFEYFSETQRNKGNFPGRFSGRQFSNSRSEMNVSTLELGDSALYLCASNPGLAGGLDTQYFGPGTRLTVL.

This clonotype appeared many times. This chain joins TRBV7-3 and TRBJ2-7; either TRBD1 or TRBD2 may fit D (5 bases each). V was clipped by 0 bases and J by 0 bases, with 12 bases between them. Germline-derived CDR1 and CDR2 are SGHTA and FQGTGA. This CDR3 has 16 residues. The CDR3 DNA is TGTGCCAGCAGCTTAACGCCGGGACGCAACTCCTACGAGCAGTACTTC. It encodes CASSLTPGRNSYEQYF.

V gene TRBV19 combines with J gene TRBJ2-5; maybe TRBD1 (6 bases). The CDR3 totals 16 residues. CDR1 is LNHDA and CDR2 is SQIVND in the germline V gene (reference sequence). The ends were cut back, 4 bases at V and 2 bases at J, with 17 bases in the middle. The CDR3 nucleotides are TGTGCCAGTAGTAAGAGGCAGGGGCGGCTTCAAGAGACCCAGTACTTC. Translating it yields CASSKRQGRLQETQYF.

The chain combines TRBV5-4 with TRBJ1-3; no clear D. CDR1 is SGHNT, CDR2 YYREEE, per germline (reference sequence). The CDR3 length is 14 residues. The V end was cut by 1 base, the J end by 0 bases, with 5 bases between. DNA of the CDR3: TGTGCCAGCAGCTTGCACGGCTCTGGAAACACCATATATTTT. Protein: CASSLHGSGNTIYF. The full variable domain, its missing parts supplied by reference TRBV5-4 and TRBJ1-3, is ETGVTQSPTHLIKTRGQQVTLRCSSQSGHNTVSWYQQALGQGPQFIFQYYREEENGRGNFPPRFSGLQFPNYSSELNVNALELDDSALYLCASSLHGSGNTIYFGEGSWLTVV.

The chain is built from TRBV12-3 or TRBV12-4 and TRBJ1-4; no definite D call. The CDR3 has 12 residues. V was cut by 2 bases and J by 5 bases, with 3 bases left in between. The CDR3 loop is CASSLQNEKLFF. The CDR3 nucleotides are TGTGCCAGCAGTTTACAGAATGAAAAACTGTTTTTT.

Only a few counts were recorded for this clonotype. The rearrangement joins TRBV7-2 to TRBJ2-1; D might be TRBD2 (6 bases). The CDR3 consists of 14 residues. V dropped 6 bases and J dropped 8 bases, with 17 bases sitting between them. Germline V gene lookup returns CDR1 SGHTA and CDR2 FQGNSA. The CDR3, as DNA: TGTGCCAGCAGTAACTCCTGGGGGGTTGATGAGCAGTTCTTC. It specifies CASSNSWGVDEQFF. Looking up the rest from reference TRBV7-2 and TRBJ2-1 gives the full variable domain: GAGVSQSPSNKVTEKGKDVELRCDPISGHTALYWYRQSLGQGLEFLIYFQGNSAPDKSGLPSDRFSAERTGGSVSTLTIQRTQQEDSAVYLCASSNSWGVDEQFFGPGTRLTVL.

The rearrangement joins TRBV5-1 to TRBJ2-7; 7 positions match TRBD1. With V trimmed by 4 bases and J by 2 bases, 6 bases remained unmatched. The CDR3 covers 14 residues. Germline loops: CDR1 SGHRS, CDR2 YFSETQ. DNA for the CDR3: TGCGCCAGCAGCCCCCGACAGGGCACCTACGAGCAGTACTTC. This translates into CASSPRQGTYEQYF.

This clonotype was seen more than once but under ten times. The V gene is TRBV27, the J gene TRBJ2-1; perhaps TRBD1 as D (6 bases). The CDR3 covers 15 residues. Germline loops: CDR1 MNHEY, CDR2 SMNVEV (reference sequence). Trimming shortened V by 8 bases and J by 9 bases, and 23 bases separated the two germline ends. The CDR3 DNA reads as TGTGCCAGCGCCCTGGGTGGGGGCCAGGGGATTGAGCAGTTCTTC. It yields the protein CASALGGGQGIEQFF.

This clonotype was recorded a few times. The genes are TRBV7-2 and TRBJ1-2, with D uncertain. This CDR3 is built from 13 residues. V gave up 3 bases and J gave up 6 bases, with 11 bases separating them. Germline CDR1 is SGHTA and CDR2 is FQGNSA. CDR3 protein: CASSFGRPDGYTF. CDR3 DNA: TGTGCCAGCAGCTTCGGCAGGCCTGATGGCTACACCTTC.

This clonotype has more than one count but fewer than ten. The chain joins TRBV6-6 to TRBJ2-3; no reliable D call. Germline CDR1 reads MNHNY; CDR2 reads SVGAGI (reference sequence). V was trimmed by 5 bases and J by 1 base, leaving 10 bases between them. The CDR3 length is 14 residues. Here the CDR3 reads CASSTESGTDTQYF. As DNA, the CDR3 is TGTGCCAGCAGTACCGAGTCGGGCACAGATACGCAGTATTTT.

The table lists this clonotype with a few counts. The chain has TRBV7-9 and TRBJ2-5; TRBD1 matches 8 bases. Germline CDR1 and CDR2: SEHNR and FQNEAQ (reference sequence). J was trimmed by 5 bases and V by 8 bases; bases with no gene match: 10. The CDR3 has 14 residues. The CDR3: CASSEDRVMETQYF. The CDR3 coding sequence is TGTGCCAGCTCCGAGGACAGGGTAATGGAGACCCAGTACTTC.

This clonotype was picked up many times. The V gene is TRBV5-1, the J gene TRBJ2-3; 8 bases map to TRBD2. With 4 bases clipped from V and 2 bases from J, the junction kept 3 bases outside the gene matches. The CDR3 loop spans 14 amino acids. Germline CDR1 is SGHRS and CDR2 is YFSETQ. The CDR3 here is CASSIAGFTDTQYF. The CDR3 DNA reads TGCGCCAGCAGCATAGCGGGGTTCACAGATACGCAGTATTTT.

A note on this clonotype: A much more abundant neighbour one base away suggests this may be a read error. V is TRBV7-2 and J is TRBJ2-3; D not resolved. Germline CDR1 and CDR2: SGHTA and FQGNSA. There are 13 residues in the CDR3. The V gene lost 6 bases and the J gene lost 6 bases, with 13 bases spanning the gap. The CDR3 loop is CASRPRPNDTQYF. The DNA of the CDR3 is TGTGCCAGCAGACCACGACCCAACGATACGCAGTATTTT.

The chain recombines TRBV2 with TRBJ2-7, with D tentatively TRBD2 (5 bases). This CDR3 has 13 amino acids. V dropped 4 bases and J dropped 6 bases, with 13 bases sitting between them. CDR1 is SNHLY and CDR2 is FYNNEI in the germline V gene. CDR3 sequence (DNA): TGTGCCAGCAGTGGAGACGGGAATGGCGAGCAGTACGTC. This translates into CASSGDGNGEQYV.

V is TRBV7-2 and J is TRBJ2-3; D may be TRBD2 (5 bases). V dropped 4 bases and J dropped 4 bases, with 6 bases sitting between them. Germline CDR1 SGHTA, CDR2 FQGNSA. The CDR3 sequence is 12 residues long. CDR3 amino acids: CASSYGADTQYF. The CDR3 DNA follows: TGTGCCAGCAGCTACGGGGCAGATACGCAGTATTTT.

This clonotype was recorded at least ten times. The V and J genes are TRBV28 and TRBJ2-4; 9 positions match TRBD1. Per germline, CDR1 MDHEN and CDR2 SYDVKM. The ends lost 5 bases at V and 1 base at J; junction bases unmatched: 9. This CDR3 spans 17 amino acids. CDR3 loop: CASSGAGTGLAKNIQYF. CDR3 nucleotide sequence: TGTGCCAGCAGTGGGGCCGGGACAGGGTTGGCCAAAAACATTCAGTACTTC. The entire variable domain, with the rest obtained from reference TRBV28 and TRBJ2-4, is as follows: DVKVTQSSRYLVKRTGEKVFLECVQDMDHENMFWYRQDPGLGLRLIYFSYDVKMKEKGDIPEGYSVSREKKERFSLILESASTNQTSMYLCASSGAGTGLAKNIQYFGAGTRLSVL.

This clonotype was picked up many times. The rearrangement links TRBV5-1 to TRBJ2-1; TRBD2 matches at 14 bases. The CDR3 runs to 14 residues. Germline assignment: CDR1 SGHRS and CDR2 YFSETQ. The ends lost 4 bases at V and 8 bases at J; junction bases unmatched: 2. The CDR3 here is CASSPGLAGDEQFF. CDR3 nucleotides: TGCGCCAGCAGCCCGGGACTAGCGGGGGATGAGCAGTTCTTC.

This clonotype occurred many times. The CDR3 DNA follows: TGTGCCAGCAGTTACGAAAGACAGACCCCGTTCCAGTACTTC. Amino acid sequence: CASSYERQTPFQYF. This rearrangement joins TRBV6-5 to TRBJ2-5, with D perhaps TRBD1 (5 bases). Germline CDR1 and CDR2: MNHEY and SVGAGI. V lost 2 bases to trimming and J lost 10 bases, with 17 bases between them. CDR3 length equals 14 residues.